The following is a T cell receptor beta chain sequence with its context. Its matching antigen is unknown. These data originate in a study of vaccination effects on CD4 cells after COVID-19. Whole-study results and caveats: Cross-reactivity toward common cold coronaviruses was confined to only 1 of 255 vaccine-induced clones in healthy vaccinees. The study found marked clonal contraction of infection- and vaccine-induced clones late after vaccination.

Here immunoSEQ multiplex PCR was the method, and the copy in TCRdb shows in-frame clones only, minus some. The sample lists approximately 65,000 clones, around 74% seen once, with about 1.6% in the top ten. CDR3 length: 15 residues. With 2 bases clipped from V and 4 bases from J, the junction kept 2 bases outside the gene matches. Germline V gene lookup returns CDR1 KGHSH and CDR2 LQKENI. Expansion of antigen-specific CD4+ T cells with viral peptide pools was carried out by the ViraFEST assay before sequencing. CD4+ T cell isolation took place after approximately 11 days of culture. Each person got two doses of an mRNA SARS-CoV-2 vaccine, BNT162b2 or mRNA-1273.

The V call is TRBV18, the J call TRBJ2-2; 9 positions match TRBD1. The source of this sequence is a human donor who received a COVID-19 vaccine. Sample: CD4+ T cells from PBMCs cultured with HCoV-229E spike peptides, taken after COVID-19 vaccination. Here the CDR3 reads CASSPGTGLTGELFF. The CDR3 DNA reads as TGTGCCAGCTCACCAGGGACAGGGCTCACCGGGGAGCTGTTTTTT.